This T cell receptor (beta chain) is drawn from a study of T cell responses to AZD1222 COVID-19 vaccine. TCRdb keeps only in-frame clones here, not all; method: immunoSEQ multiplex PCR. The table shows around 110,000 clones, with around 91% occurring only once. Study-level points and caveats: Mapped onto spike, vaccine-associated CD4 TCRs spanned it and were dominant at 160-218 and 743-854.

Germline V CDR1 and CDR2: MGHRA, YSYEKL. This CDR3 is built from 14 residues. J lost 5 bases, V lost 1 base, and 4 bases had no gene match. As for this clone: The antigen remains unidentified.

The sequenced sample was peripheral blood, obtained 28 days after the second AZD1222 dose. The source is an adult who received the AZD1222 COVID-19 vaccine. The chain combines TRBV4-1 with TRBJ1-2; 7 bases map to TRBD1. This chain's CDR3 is CASSQAGTAYGYTF. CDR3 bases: TGCGCCAGCAGCCAAGCTGGGACAGCATATGGCTACACCTTC.